These T cell receptor beta chains were read from a single sample in a study of blood T cell repertoires in COVID-19. Generated by immunoSEQ multiplex PCR, the TCRdb table keeps only in-frame clones and is missing some. Of 150,000 to 200,000 clones listed, over 70% are singletons. Sequencing was done on a sample of PBMCs or T cells enriched from blood (not recorded which). Receptors originate from a woman aged 55-70 years who had recovered from COVID-19. The CDR3 runs from the conserved cysteine through the conserved F or W. A D gene is named only where the DNA matches it firmly. A clone size is listed for some rows: how often the clone was seen (once, few, many), or a class if it is expanded.

d_gene	abundance	j_gene	v_gene	CDR3nt	CDR3aa
.	.	TRBJ1-5	TRBV19	TGTGCCAGTAGTGTCGGTGGTTTGAGCAATCAGCCCCAGCATTTT	CASSVGGLSNQPQHF
TRBD1	.	TRBJ1-1	TRBV28	TGTGCCAGCAGCGACAGGGGATGGTCTGAAGCTTTCTTT	CASSDRGWSEAFF
TRBD1	.	TRBJ1-6	TRBV5-5	TGTGCCAGCAGCTTGTGGACAGGGGGTTCACCCCTCCACTTT	CASSLWTGGSPLHF
.	.	TRBJ1-1	TRBV5-4	TGTGCCAGCAGCTTCCCGACAGGTGGAGCTTTCTTT	CASSFPTGGAFF
TRBD1	.	TRBJ1-5	TRBV28	TGTGCCAGCAGCCGCAGGGGGCCCCATCAGCCCCAGCATTTT	CASSRRGPHQPQHF
TRBD1	.	TRBJ2-1	TRBV20-1	TGCAGTGCTAGTCAGGGGGTTTACAATGAGCAGTTCTTC	CSASQGVYNEQFF
.	.	TRBJ2-3	TRBV13	TGTGCCAGCAGCTTCCCCCGGGGTGATACGCAGTATTTT	CASSFPRGDTQYF
TRBD1	.	TRBJ1-2	TRBV5-1	TGCGCCAGCAGCGGAGGGACAGTTGTTGATGGCTACACCTTC	CASSGGTVVDGYTF
TRBD1	.	TRBJ1-5	TRBV3-1/TRBV3-2	TGTGCCAGCAGCCTCGACAGGGATCAGCCCCAGCATTTT	CASSLDRDQPQHF
TRBD2	.	TRBJ2-4	TRBV15	TGTGCCACCAGCAGAGATCGGAGCGGGACCAAAAACATTCAGTACTTC	CATSRDRSGTKNIQYF
TRBD1	.	TRBJ2-2	TRBV7-3	TGTGCCAGCAGCCTCCAGGCAGGGGGGAACACCGGGGAGCTGTTTTTT	CASSLQAGGNTGELFF
TRBD2	.	TRBJ2-1	TRBV5-1	TGCGCCAGCAGCTTGAGCCCAGCGGGGGGGTTATCCCATGAGCAGTTCTTC	CASSLSPAGGLSHEQFF
.	once	TRBJ1-2	TRBV6-5	TGTGCCAGCAGGATCAACCCTGGGAGGGGGGTCGGCTACACCTTC	CASRINPGRGVGYTF
TRBD1	.	TRBJ2-4	TRBV2	TGTGCCAGCAGTGAAGCGGAGGGGACAGGGTTCAAGAAATACTTC	CASSEAEGTGFKKYF
.	.	TRBJ2-5	TRBV9	TGTGCCAGCAGCGTATCCATTACCGGGGGAGAGACCCAGTACTTC	CASSVSITGGETQYF
.	few	TRBJ2-3	TRBV7-8	TGTGCCAGCAGTCCCCCTTGGAGGGAGGGGGCAGATACGCAGTATTTT	CASSPPWREGADTQYF
TRBD1	.	TRBJ1-1	TRBV5-1	TGCGCCAGCAGTTTCGGACAGGGGGCCCCTCTCACTGAAGCTTTCTTT	CASSFGQGAPLTEAFF
.	few	TRBJ1-1	TRBV11-3	TGTGCCAGCAGCTTAGATAGTACAGCCACTGAAGCTTTCTTT	CASSLDSTATEAFF
TRBD1	few	TRBJ2-3	TRBV5-4	TGTGCCAGCAGCCCGTCAGGGGGCACAAGGGTAGATACGCAGTATTTT	CASSPSGGTRVDTQYF
TRBD2	.	TRBJ2-7	TRBV20-1	TGCAGTGCTAGTTTCGTGGGGACTAGCGGGATGAGCTCCTACGAGCAGTACTTC	CSASFVGTSGMSSYEQYF